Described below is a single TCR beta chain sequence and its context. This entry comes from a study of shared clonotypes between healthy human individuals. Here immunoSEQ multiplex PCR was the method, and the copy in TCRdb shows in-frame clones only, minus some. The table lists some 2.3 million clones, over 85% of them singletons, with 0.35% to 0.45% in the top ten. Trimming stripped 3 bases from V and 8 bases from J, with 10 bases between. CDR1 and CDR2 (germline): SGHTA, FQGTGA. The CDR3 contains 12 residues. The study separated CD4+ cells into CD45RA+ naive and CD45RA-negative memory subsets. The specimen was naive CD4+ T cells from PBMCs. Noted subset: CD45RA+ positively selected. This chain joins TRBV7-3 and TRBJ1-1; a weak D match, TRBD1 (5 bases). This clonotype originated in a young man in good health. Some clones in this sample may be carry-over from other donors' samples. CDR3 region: CASSFDGGEAFF. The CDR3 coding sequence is TGTGCCAGCAGCTTTGACGGGGGAGAAGCTTTCTTT. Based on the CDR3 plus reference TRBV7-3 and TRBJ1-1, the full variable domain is GAGVSQTPSNKVTEKGKYVELRCDPISGHTALYWYRQSLGQGPEFLIYFQGTGAADDSGLPNDRFFAVRPEGSVSTLKIQRTERGDSAVYLCASSFDGGEAFFGQGTRLTVV.